The sequence of this T cell receptor (beta chain) was determined in a study of T cell responses to AZD1222 COVID-19 vaccine (dated by TCRdb to the early 2020s). In terms of the full investigation: A total of 230 or so trial participants underwent TCR sequencing, of whom roughly 210 received two doses of AZD1222 and some 25 received two doses of the MenACWY control vaccine. Trial participants were enrolled by age into 18-55, 56-69 and 70-plus year subgroups, with approximately 150, 28 and 58 TCR-sequenced participants respectively.

From V the trimming removes 5 bases and from J it removes 2 bases, while the gene matches leave 7 bases of the junction unaccounted for. The CDR3 holds 15 amino acids from the cysteine to the phenylalanine. CDR3 DNA only is kept here, 45 bases in frame from base 1. CDR1 and CDR2 were assigned from the germline V gene as MDHEN and SYDVKM. The time point label for this specimen denotes: baseline before first vaccination. This sample's treatment or condition label indicates: meningococcal conjugate vaccine given as trial control. The vaccinee samples were drawn from two UK trials, COV001 and COV002, one of which was a single-blind randomized controlled phase 2/3 trial testing AZD1222 (ChAdOx1 nCoV-19) in healthy adults. For TCRbeta chain sequencing, PBMC samples were collected from trial participants at day 0 and at day 28 after the second dose. In regard to this clone: No antigen is known for it. Per-base qualities were not stored, and no clone one base away is much larger.

General findings and caveats noted by the study authors: Reportedly, almost half of the unique spike-specific TCRs recognized epitopes lying outside the regions that are mutated in the B.1.351 and B.1.1.7 variants. After two AZD1222 doses, both the breadth and the depth of spike-specific TCRs were significantly higher than at day 0 and than in MenACWY recipients. Because no samples from the day 14 peak response were available, repertoires could be characterized only after the peak T cell response. Participants were mostly white British, with more females than males. The authors suggested clonal diversity may have been underestimated. Conclusions about previously exposed vaccinees were limited because only 6 or 7 AZD1222 recipients were SARS-CoV-2 seropositive at baseline. In the small 56-69-year group, the increase in depth fell short of significance, most likely because of low power. Vaccine-associated CD4 TCRs spanned the whole spike protein, with dominant responses in regions 160-218 and 743-854.

The CDR3 regions of human TCRbeta chains were subjected to immunosequencing. On the study's bioinformatics: TCRs in the repertoires were compared against a reference library of SARS-CoV-2-specific TCRs that had been generated with the MIRA antigen-specificity platform. Breadth was defined as the fraction of unique TCRs that were SARS-CoV-2-associated, and depth was defined as the fraction of total T cells that were SARS-CoV-2-associated. Using the MIRA data, each spike-specific TCR was mapped to the spike region that the TCR reacts to and placed in a CD4 or CD8 class. Log10-transformed breadth and depth values were compared by one-way ANOVA with Sidak's multiple comparisons tests. TCRdb's version of the immuneACCESS table is confined to in-frame rearrangements and falls short of the full clone set. An unresolved V gene accounts for under half of the shortfall where checked; the remainder is of unknown origin. Clone size and the V and J calls come from that table; the DNA yielded D and trimming. The sample table contains some 150,000 clones; only one count was recorded for 88% of them. The top ten constitute about 3.7% of the sample.

The source material was peripheral blood, sampled on day 0 of MenACWY control vaccination. The rearranged segments are TRBV28 and TRBJ2-3, and TRBD1 aligns with 7 junction nucleotides. The clonotype originates from an adult in good health. The CDR3 has the sequence CASSPRQGVTDTQYF. The bases read TGTGCCAGCAGTCCGCGACAGGGCGTCACAGATACGCAGTATTTT. The full variable domain, with segments outside the CDR3 supplied by the reference TRBV28 and TRBJ2-3 proteins, appears as DVKVTQSSRYLVKRTGEKVFLECVQDMDHENMFWYRQDPGLGLRLIYFSYDVKMKEKGDIPEGYSVSREKKERFSLILESASTNQTSMYLCASSPRQGVTDTQYFGPGTRLTVL.